A single sample gave rise to the 21 T cell receptor beta chains below, sequenced in a study of blood T cell repertoires in COVID-19. The assay was immunoSEQ multiplex PCR, and TCRdb's table has in-frame clones only and misses some. The table records some 190,000 clones, 88% of them present only once. The sequenced sample was peripheral blood. All receptors derive from a man between 18 and 35 years old with active or convalescent COVID-19.

The count of this clone is one. This chain uses TRBV9 with TRBJ2-5, with 8 bases aligning to TRBD2. This CDR3 region has 16 residues. J lost 2 bases, V lost 2 bases, and 8 bases had no gene match. Germline CDR1 SGDLS, CDR2 YYNGEE. The CDR3 here is CASSVHAGGPQETQYF. The CDR3 DNA sequence: TGTGCCAGCAGCGTCCACGCGGGAGGTCCACAAGAGACCCAGTACTTC.

The rearrangement links TRBV27 to TRBJ1-1, with 8 positions matching TRBD1. The CDR3 extends over 13 amino acids. Per germline, CDR1 MNHEY and CDR2 SMNVEV (reference sequence). V was clipped by 5 bases and J by 7 bases; unmatched bases: 6. CDR3 amino acids: CASSTGQGFEAFF. CDR3 sequence (DNA): TGTGCCAGCAGTACAGGACAGGGATTTGAAGCTTTCTTT.

V and J are TRBV19 and TRBJ1-2; D may be TRBD1 (5 bases). V gave up 5 bases and J gave up 4 bases, with 17 bases separating them. This CDR3 is built from 15 residues. Germline CDR1 LNHDA, CDR2 SQIVND (reference sequence). The CDR3 nucleotides read TGTGCCAGTAGTGACGGGGGGGGAACGGGCTATGGCTACACCTTC. Translated, it gives CASSDGGGTGYGYTF. Full variable domain (rest looked up from reference TRBV19 and TRBJ1-2): DGGITQSPKYLFRKEGQNVTLSCEQNLNHDAMYWYRQDPGQGLRLIYYSQIVNDFQKGDIAEGYSVSREKKESFPLTVTSAQKNPTAFYLCASSDGGGTGYGYTFGSGTRLTVV.

The V gene is TRBV6-6, the J gene TRBJ1-2; D remains ambiguous. From germline, CDR1 is MNHNY and CDR2 SVGAGI (reference sequence). V was cut by 4 bases and J by 8 bases, with 11 bases left in between. CDR3 length: 12 residues. The chain's CDR3 is CASSSSTLGYTF. The CDR3 region has the DNA TGTGCCAGCAGTTCTTCTACCCTCGGCTACACCTTC.

The V call is TRBV27, the J call TRBJ2-7; a possible D gene is TRBD2 (5 bases). CDR1 and CDR2 from the germline V gene are MNHEY and SMNVEV (reference sequence). V lost 0 bases, J lost 6 bases, and 15 bases lay in between. The CDR3 has 15 amino acids. The CDR3 nucleotides are TGTGCCAGCAGTTTATCGGGCGGACTCGAGCTCGAGCAGTACTTC. Residues: CASSLSGGLELEQYF.

The rearrangement links TRBV6-1 to TRBJ2-5; 8 nucleotides line up with TRBD1. Losses at the gene ends were 3 bases for V and 3 bases for J; bases not matched to a gene: 6. Germline CDR1 MNHNS, CDR2 SASEGT. This CDR3 has 15 residues. The CDR3 DNA reads as TGTGCCAGCAGTGAGACGGGACAGGAGGAAGAGACCCAGTACTTC. Encoded protein: CASSETGQEEETQYF.

The chain is built from TRBV19 and TRBJ1-1; no clear D. The germline CDR1 and CDR2 sequences are LNHDA and SQIVND (reference sequence). The CDR3 spans 14 residues. The V and J ends lost 5 bases and 3 bases respectively, with 13 bases between them. The CDR3 here is CASSGAGFYTEAFF. As DNA, the CDR3 is TGTGCCAGTAGTGGCGCGGGGTTCTACACTGAAGCTTTCTTT. Variable domain in full (rest from reference TRBV19 and TRBJ1-1): DGGITQSPKYLFRKEGQNVTLSCEQNLNHDAMYWYRQDPGQGLRLIYYSQIVNDFQKGDIAEGYSVSREKKESFPLTVTSAQKNPTAFYLCASSGAGFYTEAFFGQGTRLTVV.

This chain links TRBV12-3 or TRBV12-4 with TRBJ1-1, with TRBD1 matching over 8 bases. J lost 4 bases, V lost 7 bases, and 5 bases had no gene match. The CDR3 has 13 residues. The CDR3 DNA reads TGTGCCAGCATCTCTGACAGGGGCACTGAAGCTTTCTTT. Translation: CASISDRGTEAFF.

The rearrangement uses TRBV7-3 and TRBJ2-1; 7 bases are a match to TRBD2. Germline CDR1 reads SGHTA; CDR2 reads FQGTGA. V was clipped by 2 bases and J by 7 bases; unmatched bases: 8. This CDR3 is 15 amino acids long. As DNA, the CDR3 is TGTGCCAGCAGCTTAGATACAAGCGGGGATAATGAGCAGTTCTTC. This codes for CASSLDTSGDNEQFF. The full variable domain, rest sourced from reference TRBV7-3 and TRBJ2-1, is GAGVSQTPSNKVTEKGKYVELRCDPISGHTALYWYRQSLGQGPEFLIYFQGTGAADDSGLPNDRFFAVRPEGSVSTLKIQRTERGDSAVYLCASSLDTSGDNEQFFGPGTRLTVL.

The rearrangement links TRBV19 to TRBJ2-4; 9 nucleotides line up with TRBD1. CDR1 and CDR2 (germline): LNHDA, SQIVND (reference sequence). CDR3 size: 17 residues. V shed 3 bases, J shed 1 base, and the junction held 7 bases outside the gene matches. CDR3: CASSIPDRGVAKNIQYF. DNA for the CDR3: TGTGCCAGTAGTATCCCCGACAGGGGGGTTGCCAAAAACATTCAGTACTTC.

The V call is TRBV5-6, the J call TRBJ1-3; 10 positions match TRBD1. With V trimmed by 4 bases and J by 3 bases, 13 bases remained unmatched. CDR1 is SGHDT, CDR2 YYEEEE, per germline. There are 18 residues in the CDR3. CDR3 bases: TGTGCCAGCAGCCCCCCCGCCCGGACAGGGGGTTTTGGAAACACCATATATTTT. Translation: CASSPPARTGGFGNTIYF. The entire variable domain, with the rest obtained from reference TRBV5-6 and TRBJ1-3, is as follows: DAGVTQSPTHLIKTRGQQVTLRCSPKSGHDTVSWYQQALGQGPQFIFQYYEEEERQRGNFPDRFSGHQFPNYSSELNVNALLLGDSALYLCASSPPARTGGFGNTIYFGEGSWLTVV.

The rearrangement joins TRBV14 to TRBJ1-5, with 8 bases that match TRBD1. Trimming removed 1 base from V and 5 bases from J; junction bases left unmatched: 7. This CDR3 is 16 amino acids long. Looked up from germline, CDR1 is SGHDN and CDR2 is FVKESK. Here the CDR3 reads CASSQGGTGLDQPQHF. CDR3 nucleotide sequence: TGTGCCAGCAGCCAAGGCGGGACAGGTCTGGATCAGCCCCAGCATTTT.

The genes are TRBV11-2 and TRBJ2-5; no definite D call. V was clipped by 5 bases and J by 2 bases, with 9 bases between them. The germline V gene has CDR1 SGHAT and CDR2 FQNNGV. The CDR3 covers 13 residues. CDR3 coding DNA: TGTGCCAGCAGCCCACACGATCAAGAGACCCAGTACTTC. Translating it yields CASSPHDQETQYF.

The chain recombines TRBV9 with TRBJ2-3, with D perhaps TRBD2 (6 bases). V dropped 0 bases and J dropped 4 bases, with 12 bases sitting between them. The CDR3 totals 15 residues. Germline loops: CDR1 SGDLS, CDR2 YYNGEE. The CDR3 DNA follows: TGTGCCAGCAGCGTAGCAAGACTAGGCCCAGATACGCAGTATTTT. Translated, it gives CASSVARLGPDTQYF.

V gene TRBV5-1 combines with J gene TRBJ1-6, with 7 positions matching TRBD1. Germline V gene lookup returns CDR1 SGHRS and CDR2 YFSETQ. The CDR3 is 15 residues long. The junction had 0 bases not matched to a gene; V was cut back by 0 bases and J by 3 bases. The CDR3 bases are TGCGCCAGCAGCTTGGGGACAGGCTATAATTCACCCCTCCACTTT. This sequence encodes CASSLGTGYNSPLHF.

The chain joins TRBV19 to TRBJ1-2; 8 nucleotides align to TRBD1. Germline V gene data show CDR1 as LNHDA and CDR2 as SQIVND (reference sequence). J was trimmed by 2 bases and V by 6 bases; bases with no gene match: 2. This CDR3 is 13 amino acids long. The CDR3 DNA follows: TGTGCCAGTAGGGACAGGGAAAACTATGGCTACACCTTC. Encoded protein: CASRDRENYGYTF.

The chain couples TRBV11-2 to TRBJ2-1, with D maybe TRBD1 (6 bases). Trimming took 7 bases from V and 0 from J, leaving 13 bases between them. This CDR3 has 15 residues. Looked up from germline, CDR1 is SGHAT and CDR2 is FQNNGV. CDR3 in DNA: TGTGCCAGCACCAGGGGCAGGAGCTCCTACAATGAGCAGTTCTTC. It yields the protein CASTRGRSSYNEQFF.

The chain combines TRBV5-1 with TRBJ1-2; 7 nucleotides align to TRBD1. Trimming took 5 bases from V and 2 from J; bases not matched to a gene: 6. The CDR3 has 14 amino acids. Germline CDR1 is SGHRS and CDR2 is YFSETQ. Here the CDR3 DNA reads TGCGCCAGCAGTGTGACAGGGAGAAACTATGGCTACACCTTC. Encoded protein: CASSVTGRNYGYTF.

The genes are TRBV25-1 and TRBJ1-3; D possibly corresponds to TRBD1 (6 bases). This CDR3 is built from 15 residues. The V end lost 6 bases, the J end lost 4 bases, and 16 bases lay between the germline ends. Germline values: CDR1 MGHDK, CDR2 SYGVNS. The CDR3 loop is CASRRGGAEGNTIYF. CDR3 DNA sequence: TGTGCCAGCAGGAGGGGGGGGGCAGAAGGAAACACCATATATTTT. The variable domain in full, completed from reference TRBV25-1 and TRBJ1-3, reads EADIYQTPRYLVIGTGKKITLECSQTMGHDKMYWYQQDPGMELHLIHYSYGVNSTEKGDLSSESTVSRIRTEHFPLTLESARPSHTSQYLCASRRGGAEGNTIYFGEGSWLTVV.

V and J are TRBV5-3 and TRBJ2-1; D possibly corresponds to TRBD2 (5 bases). TRBV5-3 is flagged as an ORF with uncertain function. V shed 4 bases and J shed 4 bases, with 15 bases lying between them. There are 15 residues in the CDR3. The CDR3 region is CARSPGLDRYNEQFF. For the CDR3, the DNA is TGTGCCAGAAGCCCAGGACTGGATCGATACAATGAGCAGTTCTTC.

V and J are TRBV11-1 and TRBJ1-6; D perhaps matches TRBD1 (6 bases). Germline CDR1 and CDR2: SGHAT and FQDESV (reference sequence). Between the trimmed V and J ends, which lost 1 base and 5 bases, there was a span of 12 bases. There are 16 residues in the CDR3. Written as DNA, the CDR3 is TGTGCCAGCAGCTTAGTGAGGACAGAGAATAATTCACCCCTCCACTTT. The encoded protein is CASSLVRTENNSPLHF.